Included here is one TCR beta chain sequence, with context. Its antigen is still unknown. Sequencing was performed with immunoSEQ multiplex PCR; in TCRdb, only in-frame clones are kept and a portion is missing. The sample consists of about 150,000 clones, 80% to 95% of them appearing once. The data were taken from a study of T cell responses to AZD1222 COVID-19 vaccine. General study results and limits: Repertoire sampling occurred only after the peak T cell response. Within unmutated variant regions lay the reported targets of nearly half of spike-specific TCRs. Clonal diversity was possibly underestimated, and white British individuals and females predominated among donors.

V lost 3 bases and J 6 bases, leaving 11 bases between the germline ends. The CDR3 has 14 residues. Germline V lookup: CDR1 MNHNS, CDR2 SASEGT. V and J are TRBV6-1 and TRBJ2-2; D might be TRBD2 (5 bases). This clonotype was sampled from an adult in good health. The sequences come from peripheral blood, collected on day 0 of AZD1222 vaccination. CDR3 DNA: TGTGCCAGCAGTGAGAGCGGCTTATCCGGGGAGCTGTTTTTT. It codes for CASSESGLSGELFF.